The TCR beta chain described here comes from a study of neurological immune-mediated disorders. Germline loops: CDR1 MNHEY, CDR2 SVGEGT. The CDR3 contains 13 residues. The J segment lost 5 bases and the V segment lost 6 bases, leaving 6 bases of the junction unmatched. With 10-nucleotide random UMIs included, cDNA was synthesized by 5'RACE. TCRdb fed the 5' RACE reads into MiXCR, producing one record per CDR3 protein. The table has 59,000 or so distinct CDR3 sequences, roughly an eighth seen once; the top ten hold about 11%. This clonotype was seen ten or more times. V gene TRBV6-2 or TRBV6-3 combines with J gene TRBJ1-1, with 7 bases lining up with TRBD1. The TCR sequence derives from an older woman with HTLV-1-associated myelopathy (HAM/TSP). Sequencing was carried out using PBMCs. The CDR3 bases are TGTGCCAGCAGGAGGCAGGGGGGAACTGAAGCTTTCTTT. Its protein is CASRRQGGTEAFF.